This passage covers 30 T cell receptor beta chains from one sample sequenced in a study of graft-versus-host responses after intestinal transplantation. Sequencing used immunoSEQ multiplex PCR; TCRdb keeps in-frame clones, though not all of them. The table lists over 35,000 clones, about 90% of them singletons, with 2.3% in the top ten. The source was PBMCs, collected around 330 days after intestinal transplant. These receptors were collected from a human patient who received an intestinal transplant, so some T cells may come from the graft donor.

The V gene is TRBV9, the J gene TRBJ2-7, with 10 bases lining up with TRBD1. The CDR3 is 14 residues long. The V segment lost 0 bases and the J segment 3 bases; nucleotides outside the gene matches: 0. From germline, CDR1 is SGDLS and CDR2 YYNGEE. The CDR3 DNA follows: TGTGCCAGCAGCGTAGGGGACAGGGGCTACGAGCAGTACTTC. This encodes CASSVGDRGYEQYF.

The table lists this clone with a few counts. The chain combines TRBV6-5 with TRBJ2-2; D gene uncertain. Germline V gives CDR1 MNHEY, CDR2 SVGAGI. The ends were cut back, 11 bases at V and 1 base at J, with 14 bases in the middle. This CDR3 is 14 amino acids long. The CDR3 sequence is CASRTELNTGELFF. CDR3 in DNA: TGTGCCTCCCGGACGGAATTGAACACCGGGGAGCTGTTTTTT.

V usage is TRBV29-1 and J usage is TRBJ2-5; D is ambiguous. The CDR3 consists of 16 residues. V lost 2 bases and J 2 bases, leaving 18 bases between the germline ends. The germline V gene has CDR1 SQVTM and CDR2 ANQGSEA. The CDR3 coding sequence is TGCAGCGTTGAATTAGGGAAGGGCGTGACACAAGAGACCCAGTACTTC. Translating it yields CSVELGKGVTQETQYF.

The chain recombines TRBV10-2 with TRBJ2-7; 9 bases are shared with TRBD2. The CDR3 has 17 amino acids. Germline CDR1 reads WSHSY; CDR2 reads SAAADI. V trimming: 0 bases; J trimming: 3 bases; junction bases outside the gene matches: 9. CDR3 loop: CASSESFAAGGLYEQYF. As DNA, the CDR3 is TGCGCCAGCAGTGAGTCATTCGCAGCGGGGGGCCTCTACGAGCAGTACTTC.

The rearrangement uses TRBV5-1 and TRBJ2-7; weak D call: TRBD2 (7 bases). The germline V and J ends were trimmed by 4 bases and 0 bases, with 17 bases remaining between them. This CDR3 has 16 residues. Per the germline V gene, CDR1 is SGHRS and CDR2 is YFSETQ. The CDR3 sequence is CASSGGGGGASYEQYF. CDR3 DNA: TGCGCCAGCAGCGGGGGTGGAGGGGGGGCCTCCTACGAGCAGTACTTC.

In this sample, this clone turned up once. The gene calls are TRBV28 and TRBJ1-1; TRBD1 matches at 7 bases. Trimming at V came to 4 bases and at J to 5 bases, leaving 4 bases not matched to a gene. The CDR3 runs 13 residues. Germline V CDR1 and CDR2: MDHEN, SYDVKM. CDR3 residues: CASSSVGQTEAFF. Written as DNA, the CDR3 is TGTGCCAGCAGTTCCGTGGGACAGACTGAAGCTTTCTTT.

The chain has TRBV2 and TRBJ1-2, with a tentative D call TRBD1 (5 bases). The CDR3 covers 14 residues. CDR1 and CDR2 from the germline V gene are SNHLY and FYNNEI. The V end lost 1 base, the J end lost 8 bases, and 14 bases lay between the germline ends. The CDR3 nucleotides are TGTGCCAGCAGTGAAGAAAGGACATTCCTGGGCTACACCTTC. It codes for CASSEERTFLGYTF.

The J gene is TRBJ2-7, the V gene TRBV21-1; TRBD1 reflects the table's D call only, with no check against the DNA. TRBV21-1 is recorded as a pseudogene. The CDR3 extends over 15 amino acids. The CDR3 loop is CASSISSGQGYEQYF. The CDR3 DNA is TGTGCCAGCAGCATCAGTTCGGGACAGGGGTACGAGCAGTACTTC.

This chain connects TRBV11-2 to TRBJ2-7; perhaps TRBD2 as D (6 bases). CDR1 and CDR2 from the germline V gene are SGHAT and FQNNGV. The CDR3 is 15 amino acids. V gave up 0 bases and J gave up 2 bases, with 11 bases separating them. Here the CDR3 reads CASSLEAGRPYEQYF. The CDR3 DNA reads as TGTGCCAGCAGCTTAGAAGCCGGGAGACCCTACGAGCAGTACTTC.

This sequence joins TRBV27 and TRBJ1-1; D call uncertain. V was clipped by 6 bases and J by 1 base, with 9 bases between them. The CDR3 is made up of 13 amino acids. The germline V gene encodes CDR1 MNHEY and CDR2 SMNVEV (reference sequence). The CDR3 spells CASSLHRNTEAFF. For the CDR3, the DNA is TGTGCCAGCAGCTTACACAGGAACACTGAAGCTTTCTTT.

This chain links TRBV15 with TRBJ2-1; no clear D. V dropped 0 bases and J dropped 8 bases, with 20 bases sitting between them. CDR1 and CDR2 from the germline V gene are LNHNV and YYDKDF (reference sequence). This CDR3 comprises 17 residues. CDR3 region: CATSRDRISWVDDEQFF. DNA of the CDR3: TGTGCCACCAGCAGAGATCGGATAAGTTGGGTAGATGATGAGCAGTTCTTC.

This sequence joins TRBV27 and TRBJ1-2; maybe TRBD1 (5 bases). Between the trimmed V and J ends, which lost 2 bases and 4 bases, there was a span of 11 bases. The CDR3 totals 14 residues. Germline-derived CDR1 and CDR2 are MNHEY and SMNVEV (reference sequence). CDR3 bases: TGTGCCAGCAGTTTAAGGGAGCAGGGCTATGGCTACACCTTC. Translated, it gives CASSLREQGYGYTF.

This sequence joins TRBV2 and TRBJ1-1, with TRBD1 matching 12 bases. The CDR3 consists of 14 residues. J was trimmed by 1 base and V by 8 bases; bases with no gene match: 2. Per germline, CDR1 SNHLY and CDR2 FYNNEI. The CDR3 spells CASGGQGANTEAFF. Written as DNA, the CDR3 is TGTGCCAGCGGGGGACAGGGGGCGAACACTGAAGCTTTCTTT.

This chain uses TRBV4-1 with TRBJ2-5; 11 nucleotides agree with TRBD2. Per the germline V gene, CDR1 is MGHRA and CDR2 is YSYEKL. The CDR3 is made up of 16 amino acids. V gave up 0 bases and J gave up 3 bases; unmatched junction bases: 3. The CDR3 protein is CASSQDPLAGEETQYF. CDR3 nucleotide sequence: TGCGCCAGCAGCCAAGATCCACTAGCGGGGGAAGAGACCCAGTACTTC.

CDR3 loop: CATEGTSGGNEQFF. DNA for the CDR3: TGTGCCACCGAAGGGACTAGCGGGGGCAATGAGCAGTTCTTC. The chain is built from TRBV10-3 and TRBJ2-1; 14 nucleotides match TRBD2. This CDR3 is 14 amino acids long. Germline values: CDR1 ENHRY, CDR2 SYGVKD. Trimming removed 10 bases from V and 6 bases from J; junction bases left unmatched: 5.

This chain joins TRBV6-5 and TRBJ2-7; TRBD1 is a possible D gene (6 bases). This CDR3 is 15 amino acids long. Trimming stripped 4 bases from V and 2 bases from J, with 15 bases between. Germline loops: CDR1 MNHEY, CDR2 SVGAGI. The CDR3 sequence: CASSSLQGLTYEQYF. The DNA for the CDR3 is TGTGCCAGCAGTTCTCTGCAGGGGCTGACCTACGAGCAGTACTTC.

Written as DNA, the CDR3 is TGCGCCAGCAGCATTGGAGGGTCCTACGAGCAGTACTTC. Amino acid sequence: CASSIGGSYEQYF. This chain uses TRBV5-1 with TRBJ2-7, with a tentative D call TRBD2 (6 bases). This CDR3 region has 13 residues. The germline V and J ends were trimmed by 4 bases and 1 base, with 9 bases remaining between them. In germline, CDR1 is SGHRS, CDR2 YFSETQ.

J is TRBJ1-1 and V is TRBV18; D is ambiguous. Germline loops: CDR1 KGHSH, CDR2 LQKENI. This CDR3 has 13 residues. Trimming cost V 3 bases and J 0 bases, with 5 bases left between them. CDR3 sequence: CASSPGMNTEAFF. The DNA of the CDR3 is TGTGCCAGCTCACCGGGGATGAACACTGAAGCTTTCTTT.

The rearrangement joins TRBV28 to TRBJ2-7; 8 bases map to TRBD1. After removal of 3 bases from V and 3 bases from J, the junction contained 7 bases not matched to a gene. CDR3 length: 15 residues. Germline V gene data show CDR1 as MDHEN and CDR2 as SYDVKM. The CDR3 spells CASSFFWTGFYEQYF. The CDR3 DNA reads as TGTGCCAGCAGTTTTTTCTGGACAGGGTTCTACGAGCAGTACTTC.

The J gene is TRBJ2-3, the V gene TRBV7-3; D is possibly TRBD1 or TRBD2 (6 bases each). V was cut by 2 bases and J by 1 base, with 16 bases left in between. The CDR3 contains 17 residues. CDR1 SGHTA and CDR2 FQGTGA come from the germline V gene. The CDR3 DNA follows: TGTGCCAGCAGCTTAGGGGGGCCAGGGACTCGCACAGATACGCAGTATTTT. Its translation: CASSLGGPGTRTDTQYF.

The chain has TRBV7-3 and TRBJ2-3; a possible D gene is TRBD2 (6 bases). The germline CDR1 and CDR2 sequences are SGHTA and FQGTGA. The CDR3 covers 14 residues. Trimming cost V 5 bases and J 2 bases, with 11 bases left between them. The CDR3 region is CASSAGLSTDTQYF. The CDR3, as DNA: TGTGCCAGCAGCGCGGGACTCTCCACAGATACGCAGTATTTT.

This chain uses TRBV6-1 with TRBJ2-5; 7 nucleotides match TRBD2. With 0 bases clipped from V and 9 bases from J, the junction kept 4 bases outside the gene matches. The CDR3 is 13 residues long. Germline loops: CDR1 MNHNS, CDR2 SASEGT. The CDR3 protein is CASSEARGWAQYF. In DNA form, the CDR3 reads TGTGCCAGCAGTGAAGCGCGGGGGTGGGCCCAGTACTTC.

The CDR3 spells CASSRDSSYNEQFF. The CDR3 DNA is TGTGCCAGCAGCCGGGACTCATCCTACAATGAGCAGTTCTTC. This chain joins TRBV7-2 and TRBJ2-1, with D perhaps TRBD2 (6 bases). The CDR3 is made up of 14 amino acids. The ends were cut back, 5 bases at V and 1 base at J, with 9 bases in the middle. Germline assignment: CDR1 SGHTA and CDR2 FQGNSA.

V and J are TRBV6-5 and TRBJ2-2, with D unresolved. The CDR3 covers 13 residues. Trimming stripped 5 bases from V and 1 base from J, with 5 bases between. Germline V CDR1 and CDR2: MNHEY, SVGAGI. Here the CDR3 DNA reads TGTGCCAGCAGTCTATGGAACACCGGGGAGCTGTTTTTT. Its protein is CASSLWNTGELFF.

Of note for this clone: Different DNA sequences within this sample yield the same CDR3. The chain links TRBV15 to TRBJ2-7, with 10 bases lining up with TRBD2. The CDR3 has 17 amino acids. From germline, CDR1 is LNHNV and CDR2 YYDKDF (reference sequence). V dropped 0 bases and J dropped 0; count of bases not matched to a gene: 5. Here the CDR3 reads CATSRDRLAGASYEQYF. The CDR3 DNA reads TGTGCCACCAGCAGAGATCGGCTAGCGGGGGCCTCCTACGAGCAGTACTTC. Variable domain in full (rest from reference TRBV15 and TRBJ2-7): DAMVIQNPRYQVTQFGKPVTLSCSQTLNHNVMYWYQQKSSQAPKLLFHYYDKDFNNEADTPDNFQSRRPNTSFCFLDIRSPGLGDTAMYLCATSRDRLAGASYEQYFGPGTRLTVT.

The chain couples TRBV7-9 to TRBJ1-3, with TRBD1 matching over 7 bases. CDR1 and CDR2 from the germline V gene are SEHNR and FQNEAQ (reference sequence). J gave up 0 bases and V 6 bases, and 8 bases lay outside the gene matches. The CDR3 totals 16 residues. The CDR3 sequence: CASSHSTGISGNTIYF. The CDR3, as DNA: TGTGCCAGCAGTCATTCGACAGGGATCTCTGGAAACACCATATATTTT. Supplemented by reference TRBV7-9 and TRBJ1-3, the full variable domain reads DTGVSQNPRHKITKRGQNVTFRCDPISEHNRLYWYRQTLGQGPEFLTYFQNEAQLEKSRLLSDRFSAERPKGSFSTLEIQRTEQGDSAMYLCASSHSTGISGNTIYFGEGSWLTVV.

The chain joins TRBV9 to TRBJ1-2; 9 bases are shared with TRBD1. CDR3 length: 16 amino acids. V lost 0 bases to trimming and J lost 0 bases; unmatched junction nucleotides: 3. Per germline, CDR1 SGDLS and CDR2 YYNGEE. CDR3 sequence reads: CASSVGDREANYGYTF. The CDR3 nucleotides are TGTGCCAGCAGCGTAGGGGACAGGGAAGCTAACTATGGCTACACCTTC.

The chain recombines TRBV4-2 with TRBJ1-1; D ambiguous. Germline lookup yields CDR1 LGHNA and CDR2 YNFKEQ. Between the trimmed V and J ends, which lost 1 base and 6 bases, there was a span of 9 bases. There are 13 residues in the CDR3. The DNA for the CDR3 is TGTGCCAGCAGCCAAGGTTCAGGTTCTGAAGCTTTCTTT. Encoded protein: CASSQGSGSEAFF.

The gene calls are TRBV6-4 and TRBJ1-1; maybe TRBD1 (5 bases). The CDR3 has 14 residues. Between the trimmed V and J ends, which lost 6 bases and 5 bases, there was a span of 16 bases. Germline assignment: CDR1 MRHNA and CDR2 SNTAGT. The CDR3 sequence is CASRVDGARTEAFF. In DNA form, the CDR3 reads TGTGCCAGCAGGGTTGATGGGGCGCGAACTGAAGCTTTCTTT.

The genes are TRBV18 and TRBJ2-1; TRBD1 agrees at 10 bases. Germline values: CDR1 KGHSH, CDR2 LQKENI. V shed 6 bases and J 9 bases; nucleotides not matched to a gene: 5. The CDR3 is made up of 13 amino acids. Here the CDR3 DNA reads TGTGCCAGCTCGCTCCGGGACAGGGGTGAGCAGTTCTTC. Its protein product is CASSLRDRGEQFF.